Shown below are 17 T cell receptor beta chains from a single sample sequenced in a study of blood T cells in healthy people across ages. PCR was performed a second time for about 7 to 11 cycles using a sample-barcoded 5' primer and a J-beta primer mix. TCRdb reprocessed the 5' RACE reads with MiXCR, giving one entry per CDR3 protein. The sample has about a million distinct CDR3 sequences; around two fifths are singletons. The material sequenced was blood. Every receptor here comes from a man aged 18-30 years in good health.

The chain links TRBV11-1 to TRBJ2-1; 8 nucleotides align to TRBD2. Germline trimming cut 6 bases from V and 12 bases from J; bases unmatched to any gene: 10. Germline V gives CDR1 SGHAT, CDR2 FQDESV (reference sequence). CDR3 length: 13 amino acids. CDR3 DNA sequence: TGTGCCAGCAGTCCCATGGCGGGGGGTCTGCAGTTCTTC. This sequence encodes CASSPMAGGLQFF.

The chain combines TRBV4-2 with TRBJ1-2, with 7 bases matching TRBD1. CDR3 length: 16 residues. CDR1 is LGHNA and CDR2 is YNFKEQ in the germline V gene. With 0 bases clipped from V and 6 bases from J, the junction kept 10 bases outside the gene matches. The CDR3 DNA is TGTGCCAGCAGCCAAGATCTCGTGGAACAGGGGAATGGCTACACCTTC. It translates to CASSQDLVEQGNGYTF.

This clonotype has a single count. The chain has TRBV4-1 and TRBJ1-4; no clear D. V shed 0 bases and J shed 7 bases, with 12 bases lying between them. The CDR3 loop spans 15 amino acids. In germline, CDR1 is MGHRA, CDR2 YSYEKL. The CDR3 spells CASSQDQTSSEKLFF. The CDR3 nucleotides read TGCGCCAGCAGCCAAGACCAGACCTCCTCTGAAAAACTGTTTTTT.

The table lists this clonotype with a few counts. V is TRBV20-1 and J is TRBJ2-1; the match to TRBD1 covers 8 bases. Trimming removed 6 bases from V and 0 bases from J; junction bases left unmatched: 13. CDR1 and CDR2 from the germline V gene are DFQATT and SNEGSKA (reference sequence). The CDR3 loop spans 17 amino acids. In nucleotides, the CDR3 is TGCAGTGCCCCCGGGACAGGCGGATTCGTCTCCTACAATGAGCAGTTCTTC. It translates to CSAPGTGGFVSYNEQFF.

This clonotype was observed a handful of times. This chain uses TRBV20-1 with TRBJ2-3; TRBD2 is a possible D gene (5 bases). Germline values: CDR1 DFQATT, CDR2 SNEGSKA (reference sequence). V gave up 3 bases and J gave up 1 base, with 17 bases separating them. This CDR3 spans 16 amino acids. This chain's CDR3 is CSASPDQSGGTDTQYF. CDR3 sequence (DNA): TGCAGTGCTAGCCCCGACCAGTCCGGGGGCACAGATACGCAGTATTTT.

There are a few counts of this clonotype. The rearrangement uses TRBV20-1 and TRBJ1-5; weak D call: TRBD1 (6 bases). This CDR3 has 13 amino acids. CDR1 is DFQATT, CDR2 SNEGSKA, per germline (reference sequence). The ends were cut back, 6 bases at V and 0 bases at J, with 9 bases in the middle. The CDR3, as DNA: TGCAGTGCGCGACAGGATAGCAATCAGCCCCAGCATTTT. Amino acids: CSARQDSNQPQHF.

This clonotype has a count of ten or more. The genes are TRBV4-3 and TRBJ2-1, with D uncertain. CDR1 LGHNA and CDR2 YSLEER come from the germline V gene. This CDR3 contains 13 residues. Trimming removed 0 bases from V and 6 bases from J, with 6 bases in between. Here the CDR3 reads CASSQEPINEQFF. DNA for the CDR3: TGCGCCAGCAGCCAAGAGCCCATCAATGAGCAGTTCTTC.

Notes on this clonotype: A junction boundary mismatches the germline segment, possibly from a read error. This rearrangement joins TRBV7-8 to TRBJ2-4, with unresolved D. The CDR3 sequence is 12 residues long. CDR1 is SGHVS and CDR2 is FQNEAQ in the germline V gene. The CDR3 spells CTSSLVTGIQYF. In DNA form, the CDR3 reads TGTACCAGCAGCTTAGTGACGGGCATTCAGTACTTC.

This chain uses TRBV7-9 with TRBJ1-1, with TRBD1 matching 7 bases. The V gene end was trimmed by 0 bases and the J gene end by 1 base; junction bases not matched to a gene: 2. This CDR3 has 15 residues. Germline loops: CDR1 SEHNR, CDR2 FQNEAQ (reference sequence). The CDR3 DNA reads as TGTGCCAGCAGCTTAGCCAGGGGGACGAACACTGAAGCTTTCTTT. Encoded protein: CASSLARGTNTEAFF.

The chain employs TRBV2 and TRBJ2-2; 10 bases fit TRBD2. Per the germline V gene, CDR1 is SNHLY and CDR2 is FYNNEI. The CDR3 sequence is 13 residues long. After removal of 11 bases from V and 4 bases from J, the junction contained 4 bases not matched to a gene. CDR3 sequence reads: CAGLAGVTGELFF. The CDR3 DNA sequence: TGTGCCGGCCTAGCGGGGGTCACCGGGGAGCTGTTTTTT.

The chain employs TRBV20-1 and TRBJ1-1, with 9 bases aligning to TRBD1. V trimming: 6 bases; J trimming: 5 bases; junction bases outside the gene matches: 7. Germline V gene sequence: CDR1 DFQATT, CDR2 SNEGSKA (reference sequence). This CDR3 region has 13 residues. CDR3 DNA: TGCAGTGCGGCGACAGGGGGGAAGACTGAAGCTTTCTTT. Its translation: CSAATGGKTEAFF.

The chain combines TRBV5-1 with TRBJ2-1, with D possibly TRBD2 on 5 matching bases. Trimming shortened V by 2 bases and J by 10 bases, and 16 bases separated the two germline ends. In germline, CDR1 is SGHRS, CDR2 YFSETQ. The CDR3 runs 14 residues. Here the CDR3 reads CASSFGAGSEEQFF. CDR3 DNA: TGCGCCAGCAGCTTCGGTGCGGGTTCGGAGGAGCAGTTCTTC.

The chain couples TRBV24-1 to TRBJ2-5; D might be TRBD1 (6 bases). Germline assignment: CDR1 KGHDR and CDR2 SFDVKD. The V end lost 2 bases, the J end lost 4 bases, and 13 bases lay between the germline ends. The CDR3 loop spans 15 amino acids. The CDR3 region has the DNA TGTGCCACCAGTGATTCCCGAATACAGGGAGAGACCCAGTACTTC. This codes for CATSDSRIQGETQYF.

This clonotype was detected ten times or more. V is TRBV6-6 and J is TRBJ2-4, with 9 positions matching TRBD1. J was trimmed by 5 bases and V by 5 bases; bases with no gene match: 10. Germline V gene lookup returns CDR1 MNHNY and CDR2 SVGAGI (reference sequence). This CDR3 comprises 16 residues. The CDR3 loop reads CASSKDRGDSENIQYF. CDR3 bases: TGTGCCAGCAGTAAGGACAGGGGAGATTCCGAAAACATTCAGTACTTC.

This clonotype appeared a few times. This chain joins TRBV9 and TRBJ2-3; the D gene is possibly TRBD1 (5 bases). V shed 0 bases and J shed 0 bases, with 8 bases lying between them. This CDR3 is 15 amino acids long. In germline, CDR1 is SGDLS, CDR2 YYNGEE. Here the CDR3 DNA reads TGTGCCAGCAGCGTAGCGACAGCTAGCACAGATACGCAGTATTTT. It codes for CASSVATASTDTQYF.

There are a few counts of this clonotype. The genes are TRBV5-1 and TRBJ1-1, with D possibly TRBD1 on 6 matching bases. V was clipped by 6 bases and J by 4 bases, with 16 bases between them. The CDR3 is 14 amino acids. CDR1 is SGHRS and CDR2 is YFSETQ in the germline V gene. DNA for the CDR3: TGCGCCAGCATGGTTGGGGGCTTAGGCACTGAAGCTTTCTTT. Translation: CASMVGGLGTEAFF.

This clonotype was seen a handful of times. The V call is TRBV4-2, the J call TRBJ2-1; 9 nucleotides match TRBD2. Germline CDR1 and CDR2: LGHNA and YNFKEQ. The CDR3 runs 15 residues. V shed 0 bases, J shed 6 bases, and the junction held 3 bases outside the gene matches. Written as DNA, the CDR3 is TGTGCCAGCAGCCAAGACGCGGGGGGGCCCAATGAGCAGTTCTTC. It specifies CASSQDAGGPNEQFF.